These 15 T cell receptor beta chains share one sample of origin, sequenced in a study of regulatory T cells in long-lasting Graves disease. HTBI primers from iRepertoire and Arm-PCR of CDR3 regions yielded the TCR beta libraries. TCRdb called the multiplex PCR reads again in MiXCR, with one record for every CDR3 protein. In the table there are roughly 360,000 distinct CDR3 sequences, about an eighth of which are singletons. As for time point: newly diagnosed GD, antithyroid drugs for less than 3 months. PBMC-extracted RNA yielded the TCR library. These sequences were also reported in another study, on T cells in Graves' hyperthyroidism and ophthalmopathy.

This sample comprised peripheral blood mononuclear cells (PBMCs), obtained at new diagnosis, from a patient treated with antithyroid drugs. Receptors were obtained from a woman in her late teens or twenties with Graves disease.

In its sample, this clonotype was seen many times. The V call is TRBV6-1, the J call TRBJ1-1; a weak D match, TRBD1 (5 bases). The germline gives CDR1 MNHNS, CDR2 SASEGT. This CDR3 is 14 amino acids long. V dropped 3 bases and J dropped 1 base, with 9 bases sitting between them. The CDR3 sequence: CASSDRVPNTEAFF. Written as DNA, the CDR3 is TGTGCCAGCAGTGACAGGGTTCCGAACACTGAAGCTTTCTTT.

The chain combines TRBV7-9 with TRBJ2-1; TRBD1 might be the D (6 bases). The CDR3 is 14 amino acids. V was clipped by 6 bases and J by 7 bases, with 16 bases between them. Germline loops: CDR1 SEHNR, CDR2 FQNEAQ (reference sequence). In DNA form, the CDR3 reads TGTGCCAGCAGTTTGCCCGGGCAGGGGAATGAGCAGTTCTTC. Its protein product is CASSLPGQGNEQFF.

The chain couples TRBV7-2 to TRBJ2-5; D is ambiguous. Germline V gene sequence: CDR1 SGHTA, CDR2 FQGNSA. CDR3 length: 14 residues. V was trimmed by 1 base and J by 0 bases, leaving 6 bases between them. The CDR3 spells CASSLVRYQETQYF. CDR3 DNA: TGTGCCAGCAGCTTAGTCAGGTACCAAGAGACCCAGTACTTC.

Only a few counts were recorded for this clonotype. A much larger clone lies a single base off, so this may be a read error. Here the CDR3 reads CASGLQFGAWDTEAFF. CDR3 DNA: TGTGCCAGCGGTTTACAATTCGGGGCTTGGGACACTGAAGCTTTCTTT. This sequence joins TRBV28 and TRBJ1-1; D may be TRBD1 (5 bases). The CDR3 contains 16 residues. Germline values: CDR1 MDHEN, CDR2 SYDVKM.

In its sample, this clonotype was seen many times. In DNA form, the CDR3 reads TGTGCCAGCAGCTTCGAGCTAGCAGTCCTCTATGGCTACACCTTC. Translating it yields CASSFELAVLYGYTF. J is TRBJ1-2 and V is TRBV7-2; D ambiguous. V lost 3 bases and J lost 4, with 15 bases in between. Germline CDR1 SGHTA, CDR2 FQGNSA. There are 15 residues in the CDR3.

This clonotype appeared many times. CDR3 DNA sequence: TGTGCCAGCAGCTGGGGGGGTGAGGCCTACAATGAGCAGTTCTTC. Its translation is CASSWGGEAYNEQFF. The chain employs TRBV7-8 and TRBJ2-1, with 7 bases fitting TRBD2. This CDR3 spans 15 amino acids. Germline CDR1 is SGHVS and CDR2 is FQNEAQ. J lost 2 bases, V lost 4 bases, and 5 bases had no gene match.

This clonotype was found many times. J is TRBJ1-1 and V is TRBV7-8; D is undetermined. The CDR3 extends over 15 amino acids. Germline CDR1 is SGHVS and CDR2 is FQNEAQ. Deletions cut 1 base from V and 1 base from J, with 10 bases between. The CDR3 bases are TGTGCCAGCAGCTTAGGGGTCGTTGGGAACACTGAAGCTTTCTTT. This codes for CASSLGVVGNTEAFF.

This clonotype was detected only once. This sequence joins TRBV6-1 and TRBJ1-1; the match to TRBD1 covers 8 bases. The germline V gene has CDR1 MNHNS and CDR2 SASEGT. The CDR3 has 20 amino acids. V was clipped by 7 bases and J by 4 bases; unmatched bases: 26. The CDR3 coding sequence is TGTGCCAGCACCCCTTTACCTCTGCGTAGGTCAGGGGGCTGGGGCACTGAAGCTTTCTTT. It is translated as CASTPLPLRRSGGWGTEAFF.

The V call is TRBV27, the J call TRBJ2-1, with 14 positions matching TRBD2. The V gene end was trimmed by 4 bases and the J gene end by 2 bases; junction bases not matched to a gene: 4. The CDR3 extends over 17 amino acids. Germline assignment: CDR1 MNHEY and CDR2 SMNVEV (reference sequence). CDR3 loop: CASSSRLAGGPYNEQFF. CDR3 bases: TGTGCCAGCAGTTCTAGACTAGCGGGGGGGCCCTACAATGAGCAGTTCTTC.

In this sample, this clonotype turned up many times. The V gene is TRBV9, the J gene TRBJ2-2; a possible D gene is TRBD1 (6 bases). Germline CDR1 is SGDLS and CDR2 is YYNGEE. Trimming took off 0 bases at V and 6 bases at J, with 12 bases between the two ends. The CDR3 length is 15 residues. The CDR3 region has the DNA TGTGCCAGCAGCGTAGCTTACAGGGCATCCGGGGAGCTGTTTTTT. It yields the protein CASSVAYRASGELFF.

The chain employs TRBV29-1 and TRBJ2-3; unclear D gene. CDR3 length equals 15 residues. The germline V and J ends were trimmed by 1 base and 2 bases, with 13 bases remaining between them. Germline CDR1 is SQVTM and CDR2 is ANQGSEA. As DNA, the CDR3 is TGCAGCGTTGAAGGAAAAGAGTTAGTCACAGATACGCAGTATTTT. It codes for CSVEGKELVTDTQYF.

This clonotype was seen repeatedly, ten times or more. This chain links TRBV7-2 with TRBJ2-3, with 7 positions matching TRBD2. CDR1 is SGHTA, CDR2 FQGNSA, per germline. The V gene end was trimmed by 5 bases and the J gene end by 5 bases; junction bases not matched to a gene: 10. This CDR3 has 15 amino acids. CDR3 coding DNA: TGTGCCAGCAGCCCTAGCGGAAGGGGAGGAGATACGCAGTATTTT. Its protein is CASSPSGRGGDTQYF.

Only a few counts were recorded for this clonotype. V and J are TRBV5-1 and TRBJ2-2; no firm D call. The CDR3 is made up of 16 amino acids. Germline CDR1 reads SGHRS; CDR2 reads YFSETQ. V was cut by 1 base and J by 7 bases, with 17 bases left in between. CDR3 DNA sequence: TGCGCCAGCAGCTTGCGACTGAAGGCATTCTACGGGGAGCTGTTTTTT. Translating it yields CASSLRLKAFYGELFF.

In the case of this clonotype: It may be a read error: a sequence one base away is much more abundant. The V call is TRBV13, the J call TRBJ2-5; 9 bases match TRBD1. There are 16 residues in the CDR3. After removal of 4 bases from V and 1 base from J, the junction contained 7 bases not matched to a gene. CDR1 is PRHDT and CDR2 is FYEKMQ in the germline V gene (reference sequence). CDR3 protein: CASSSPWTGVQETQYF. The CDR3 region has the DNA TGTGCCAGCAGCTCCCCCTGGACAGGGGTCCAAGAGACCCAGTACTTC.

V gene TRBV29-1 combines with J gene TRBJ1-1; tentative D call: TRBD1 (6 bases). Per germline, CDR1 SQVTM and CDR2 ANQGSEA. With 6 bases removed from V and 5 bases from J, the gap between germline ends came to 16 bases. CDR3 length equals 13 residues. The CDR3 DNA sequence: TGCAGCGTCGTCGACGGGGGGCGGACTGAAGCTTTCTTT. Amino acids: CSVVDGGRTEAFF. Filled out from reference TRBV29-1 and TRBJ1-1, the complete variable domain reads SAVISQKPSRDICQRGTSLTIQCQVDSQVTMMFWYRQQPGQSLTLIATANQGSEATYESGFVIDKFPISRPNLTFSTLTVSNMSPEDSSIYLCSVVDGGRTEAFFGQGTRLTVV.